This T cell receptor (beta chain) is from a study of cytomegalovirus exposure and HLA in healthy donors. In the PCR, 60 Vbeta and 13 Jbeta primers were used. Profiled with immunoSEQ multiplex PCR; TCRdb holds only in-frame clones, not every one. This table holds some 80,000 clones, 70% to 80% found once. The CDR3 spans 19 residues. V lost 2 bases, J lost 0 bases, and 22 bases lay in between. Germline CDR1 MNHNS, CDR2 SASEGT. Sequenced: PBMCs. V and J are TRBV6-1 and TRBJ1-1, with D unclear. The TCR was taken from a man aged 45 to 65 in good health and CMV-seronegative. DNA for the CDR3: TGTGCCAGCAGTGAAAACTTTCGTAAGAGCACAGACCTGAACACTGAAGCTTTCTTT. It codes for CASSENFRKSTDLNTEAFF.